These 14 T cell receptor beta chains were sequenced from one sample in a study of a mutant IDH1 vaccine in newly diagnosed glioma. Their antigens are not known. Sequenced by immunoSEQ multiplex PCR; TCRdb stores in-frame clones only, minus some. The table records 40,000 to 60,000 clones, 78% of them present only once. Time point here: week 5, during vaccination. The vaccine gave 300 ug of a 20-mer mutant IDH1 peptide subcutaneously per dose. This specimen consisted of PBMCs, obtained from a glioma patient whose treatment included an IDH1 peptide vaccine. These receptors all stem from a woman in her 40s with glioma.

The V gene is TRBV5-1, the J gene TRBJ2-3, with 11 bases identical to TRBD2. Germline V gene data show CDR1 as SGHRS and CDR2 as YFSETQ. The length of the CDR3 is 16 residues. The ends lost 0 bases at V and 3 bases at J; junction bases unmatched: 3. This CDR3 is CASSLARLAGTDTQYF. The CDR3 coding sequence is TGCGCCAGCAGCTTGGCCCGACTAGCGGGGACAGATACGCAGTATTTT.

The chain combines TRBV30 with TRBJ2-5, with D perhaps TRBD2 (6 bases). This CDR3 has 15 residues. Germline assignment: CDR1 GTSNPN and CDR2 SVGIG (reference sequence). Deletions cut 4 bases from V and 5 bases from J, with 20 bases between. CDR3 nucleotides: TGTGCCTGGACCTTAGTGAGCCCGGGGGTGGAGACCCAGTACTTC. This sequence encodes CAWTLVSPGVETQYF.

V gene TRBV15 combines with J gene TRBJ2-7, with D maybe TRBD1 (6 bases). This CDR3 contains 14 residues. V lost 3 bases to trimming and J lost 3 bases, with 12 bases between them. Germline CDR1 LNHNV, CDR2 YYDKDF (reference sequence). The CDR3 is CATSSQGTHYEQYF. The CDR3, as DNA: TGTGCCACCAGCAGTCAGGGGACCCACTACGAGCAGTACTTC.

The chain carries TRBV9 and TRBJ2-3; TRBD1 matches at 7 bases. With V trimmed by 4 bases and J by 1 base, 3 bases remained unmatched. Looked up from germline, CDR1 is SGDLS and CDR2 is YYNGEE. This CDR3 has 14 amino acids. The CDR3 here is CASSFGQGTDTQYF. In DNA form, the CDR3 reads TGTGCCAGCAGCTTCGGACAGGGCACAGATACGCAGTATTTT.

The gene calls are TRBV30 and TRBJ2-7, with TRBD2 as a possible D gene (5 bases). Trimming pared 1 base from V and 4 bases from J, leaving 8 bases between. This CDR3 spans 12 amino acids. The germline V gene encodes CDR1 GTSNPN and CDR2 SVGIG (reference sequence). CDR3: CAWSGAGYEQYF. For the CDR3, the DNA is TGTGCCTGGAGTGGGGCGGGTTACGAGCAGTACTTC.

V usage is TRBV7-6 and J usage is TRBJ1-5, with D hard to call. This CDR3 is built from 13 residues. V dropped 2 bases and J dropped 7 bases, with 9 bases sitting between them. The germline gives CDR1 SGHVS, CDR2 FNYEAQ. The CDR3 region has the DNA TGTGCCAGCAGCTTAAGTGGAGGGCAGCCCCAGCATTTT. Amino acids: CASSLSGGQPQHF. The full variable domain, with the rest looked up from reference TRBV7-6 and TRBJ1-5, is GAGVSQSPRYKVTKRGQDVALRCDPISGHVSLYWYRQALGQGPEFLTYFNYEAQQDKSGLPNDRFSAERPEGSISTLTIQRTEQRDSAMYRCASSLSGGQPQHFGDGTRLSIL.

V is TRBV19 and J is TRBJ2-2; D call uncertain. V lost 5 bases and J 8 bases, leaving 15 bases between the germline ends. The germline V gene has CDR1 LNHDA and CDR2 SQIVND (reference sequence). The CDR3 totals 14 residues. CDR3 in DNA: TGTGCCAGTAGTGACAATACGGTCACGGGGGAGCTGTTTTTT. Residues: CASSDNTVTGELFF.

This sequence joins TRBV6-5 and TRBJ2-1; 7 bases fit TRBD2. The V segment lost 7 bases and the J segment 5 bases; nucleotides outside the gene matches: 11. The CDR3 length is 15 residues. CDR1 is MNHEY, CDR2 SVGAGI, per germline. CDR3 coding DNA: TGTGCCAGCATCCCCCCCGGGGGGTCAGACAATGAGCAGTTCTTC. Protein sequence: CASIPPGGSDNEQFF.

This chain uses TRBV7-2 with TRBJ2-3; D may be TRBD1 or TRBD2 (5 bases each). CDR1 and CDR2 (germline): SGHTA, FQGNSA. The CDR3 totals 15 residues. V was cut by 2 bases and J by 0 bases, with 9 bases left in between. The CDR3 DNA reads as TGTGCCAGCAGCTTATGGTGGGGGAGCACAGATACGCAGTATTTT. Its translation is CASSLWWGSTDTQYF. Together with reference TRBV7-2 and TRBJ2-3, the CDR3 gives the full variable domain: GAGVSQSPSNKVTEKGKDVELRCDPISGHTALYWYRQSLGQGLEFLIYFQGNSAPDKSGLPSDRFSAERTGGSVSTLTIQRTQQEDSAVYLCASSLWWGSTDTQYFGPGTRLTVL.

The chain carries TRBV18 and TRBJ1-1; D remains ambiguous. Per the germline V gene, CDR1 is KGHSH and CDR2 is LQKENI. V shed 5 bases and J shed 1 base, with 11 bases lying between them. The CDR3 sequence is 14 residues long. CDR3 region: CASSSRSQNTEAFF. The CDR3 coding sequence is TGTGCCAGCTCATCCCGGTCCCAGAACACTGAAGCTTTCTTT.

Here the CDR3 DNA reads TGTGCCATCAGCGCCGAATACCAGTTGCCCCAGCATTTT. It specifies CAISAEYQLPQHF. V is TRBV10-3 and J is TRBJ1-5; no clear D. Germline CDR1 reads ENHRY; CDR2 reads SYGVKD. CDR3 length: 13 amino acids. The V end lost 6 bases, the J end lost 9 bases, and 15 bases lay between the germline ends.

The chain is built from TRBV7-9 and TRBJ2-5; 9 nucleotides match TRBD1. V lost 5 bases, J lost 14 bases, and 6 bases stayed unmatched. There are 11 residues in the CDR3. CDR1 SEHNR and CDR2 FQNEAQ come from the germline V gene (reference sequence). CDR3 bases: TGTGCCAGCAGCGGGACAGGGAAACTCTACTTC. This sequence encodes CASSGTGKLYF.

V and J are TRBV9 and TRBJ2-1, with D unresolved. CDR3 size: 17 residues. Germline V gene sequence: CDR1 SGDLS, CDR2 YYNGEE. Trimming left V 0 bases short and J 5 bases short, with 18 bases between. CDR3 in DNA: TGTGCCAGCAGCGTAGTCCACCAGGATGCGTACCACAATGAGCAGTTCTTC. Translating it yields CASSVVHQDAYHNEQFF.

This chain joins TRBV9 and TRBJ1-1, with no clear D. The V end lost 3 bases, the J end lost 4 bases, and 13 bases lay between the germline ends. The CDR3 runs to 14 residues. CDR1 SGDLS and CDR2 YYNGEE come from the germline V gene. The CDR3 coding sequence is TGTGCCAGCAGCGAGCGGGGTTTGGGCACTGAAGCTTTCTTT. It yields the protein CASSERGLGTEAFF.